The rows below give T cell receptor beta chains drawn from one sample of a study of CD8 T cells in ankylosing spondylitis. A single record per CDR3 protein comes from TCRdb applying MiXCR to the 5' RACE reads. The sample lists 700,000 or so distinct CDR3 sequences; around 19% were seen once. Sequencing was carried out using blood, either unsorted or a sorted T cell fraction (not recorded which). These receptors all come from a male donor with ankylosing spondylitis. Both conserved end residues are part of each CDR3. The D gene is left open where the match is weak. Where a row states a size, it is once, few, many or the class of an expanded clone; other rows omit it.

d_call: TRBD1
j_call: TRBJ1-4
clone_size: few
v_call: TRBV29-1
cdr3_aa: CSAARTGGTNEKLFF
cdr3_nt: TGCAGCGCAGCTCGGACAGGGGGCACAAATGAAAAACTGTTTTTT

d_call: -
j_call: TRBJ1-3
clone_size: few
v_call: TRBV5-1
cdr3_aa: CASSWGNSGNTIYF
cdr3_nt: TGCGCCAGCAGCTGGGGCAACTCTGGAAACACCATATATTTT

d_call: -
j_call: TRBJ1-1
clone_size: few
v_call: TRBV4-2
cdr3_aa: CASSQLTEINTEAFF
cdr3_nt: TGTGCCAGCAGCCAACTGACAGAAATTAACACTGAAGCTTTCTTT

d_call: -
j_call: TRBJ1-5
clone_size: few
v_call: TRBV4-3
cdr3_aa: CASSQEIEWPQHF
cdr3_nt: TGCGCCAGCAGCCAAGAAATCGAATGGCCCCAGCATTTT

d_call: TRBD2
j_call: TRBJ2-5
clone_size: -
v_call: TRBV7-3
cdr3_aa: CASSPQAGLLGETQYF
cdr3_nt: TGTGCCAGCAGCCCTCAAGCGGGACTTTTAGGAGAGACCCAGTACTTC

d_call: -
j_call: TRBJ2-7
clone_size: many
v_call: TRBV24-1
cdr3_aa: CATGDGSYEQYF
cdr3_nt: TGTGCCACCGGGGACGGCTCCTACGAGCAGTACTTC

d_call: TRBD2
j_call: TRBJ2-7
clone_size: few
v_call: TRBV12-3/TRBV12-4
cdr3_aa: CASSPLAGGTYEQYF
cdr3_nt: TGTGCCAGCAGTCCACTAGCGGGGGGAACCTACGAGCAGTACTTC

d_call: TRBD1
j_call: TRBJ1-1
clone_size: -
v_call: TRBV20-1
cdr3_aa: CSAPTEGAEAFF
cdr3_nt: TGCAGTGCCCCCACGGAGGGGGCCGAAGCTTTCTTT

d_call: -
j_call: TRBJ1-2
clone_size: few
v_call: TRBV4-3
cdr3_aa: CASSQDSGGGLNYGYTF
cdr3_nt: TGCGCCAGCAGCCAAGATTCCGGGGGGGGGCTTAACTATGGCTACACCTTC

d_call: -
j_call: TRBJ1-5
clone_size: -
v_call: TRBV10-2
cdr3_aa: CASRNDRTNQPQHF
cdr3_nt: TGCGCCAGCAGAAACGACCGGACCAATCAGCCCCAGCATTTT

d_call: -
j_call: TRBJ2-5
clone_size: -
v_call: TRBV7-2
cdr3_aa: CASSGRQETQYF
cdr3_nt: TGTGCCAGCAGCGGCCGCCAAGAGACCCAGTACTTC

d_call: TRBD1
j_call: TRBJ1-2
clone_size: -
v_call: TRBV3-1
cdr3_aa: CASYTTGTNGYTF
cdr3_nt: TGTGCCAGCTACACGACAGGGACGAATGGCTACACCTTC

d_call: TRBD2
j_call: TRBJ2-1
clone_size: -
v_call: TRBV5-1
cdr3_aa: CASSGDYYNEQFF
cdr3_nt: TGCGCCAGCAGCGGGGACTATTACAATGAGCAGTTCTTC

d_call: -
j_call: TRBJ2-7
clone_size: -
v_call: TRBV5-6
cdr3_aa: CASSLGQAGSYYYEQYF
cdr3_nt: TGTGCCAGCAGCTTGGGACAGGCGGGCAGCTACTACTACGAGCAGTACTTC

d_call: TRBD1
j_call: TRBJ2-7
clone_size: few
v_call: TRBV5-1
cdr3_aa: CASSPDRAGEQYF
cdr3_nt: TGCGCCAGCAGCCCGGACAGGGCTGGAGAGCAGTACTTC

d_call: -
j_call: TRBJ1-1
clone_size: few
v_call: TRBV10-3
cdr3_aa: CAITGHLNTEAFF
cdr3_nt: TGTGCCATCACTGGACACTTGAACACTGAAGCTTTCTTT

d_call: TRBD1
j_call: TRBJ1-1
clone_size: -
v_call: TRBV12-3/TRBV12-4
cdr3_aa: CASSTLSPGQGSTEAFF
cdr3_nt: TGTGCCAGCAGCACGCTCTCCCCGGGACAGGGATCCACTGAAGCTTTCTTT

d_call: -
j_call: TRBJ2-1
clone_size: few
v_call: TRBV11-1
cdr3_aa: CASSQGFAGELYNEQFF
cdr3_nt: TGTGCCAGCAGCCAGGGGTTCGCGGGGGAGCTATACAATGAGCAGTTCTTC

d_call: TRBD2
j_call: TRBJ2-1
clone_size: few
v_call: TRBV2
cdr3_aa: CAIMGLAGDEQFF
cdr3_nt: TGTGCCATCATGGGACTAGCGGGAGATGAGCAGTTCTTC

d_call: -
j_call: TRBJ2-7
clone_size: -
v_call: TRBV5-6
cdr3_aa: CASSLVSGADEQYF
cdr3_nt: TGTGCCAGCAGCTTGGTATCAGGGGCGGACGAGCAGTACTTC

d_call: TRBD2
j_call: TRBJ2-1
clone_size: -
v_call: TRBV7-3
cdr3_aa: CASSLTRLAAYNEQFF
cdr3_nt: TGTGCCAGCAGCCTAACGCGACTAGCTGCCTACAATGAGCAGTTCTTC

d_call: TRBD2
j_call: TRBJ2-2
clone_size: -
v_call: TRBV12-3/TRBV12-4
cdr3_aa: CASAKGGSITGELFF
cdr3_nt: TGTGCCAGCGCAAAGGGCGGGAGTATCACCGGGGAGCTGTTTTTT

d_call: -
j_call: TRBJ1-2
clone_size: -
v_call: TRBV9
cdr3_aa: CASSPAGGAYGYTF
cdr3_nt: TGTGCCAGCAGCCCCGCGGGGGGAGCCTATGGCTACACCTTC

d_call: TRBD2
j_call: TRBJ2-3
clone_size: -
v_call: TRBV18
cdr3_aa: CASSPLGLGTDTQYF
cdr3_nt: TGTGCCAGCTCACCCCTGGGACTAGGGACAGATACGCAGTATTTT

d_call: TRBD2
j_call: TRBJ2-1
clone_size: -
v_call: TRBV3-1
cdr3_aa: CTFCPRASGSPRSYNEQFF
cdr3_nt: TGTACCTTCTGCCCCAGGGCTAGCGGGTCCCCCCGCTCCTACAATGAGCAGTTCTTC

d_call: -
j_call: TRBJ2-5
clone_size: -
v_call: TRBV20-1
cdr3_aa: CSARDPGGADQETQYF
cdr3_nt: TGCAGTGCTAGAGATCCTGGGGGAGCTGATCAAGAGACCCAGTACTTC

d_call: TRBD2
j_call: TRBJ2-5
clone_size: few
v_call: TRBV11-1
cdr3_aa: CASSLAGLAGGLVQETQYF
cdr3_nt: TGTGCCAGCAGCTTAGCCGGTTTAGCGGGGGGCCTGGTGCAAGAGACCCAGTACTTC

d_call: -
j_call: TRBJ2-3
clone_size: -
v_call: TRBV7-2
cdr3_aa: CASSSPLVSTDPQYF
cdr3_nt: TGTGCCAGCAGCTCCCCCCTAGTGAGCACAGATCCGCAGTATTTT

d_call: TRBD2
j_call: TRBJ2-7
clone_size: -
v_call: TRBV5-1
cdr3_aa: CASSPGLAEAYEQYF
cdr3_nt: TGCGCCAGCAGCCCCGGACTAGCGGAGGCCTACGAGCAGTACTTC

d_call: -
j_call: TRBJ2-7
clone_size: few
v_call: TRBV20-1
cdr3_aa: CSAGGSGMISEQYF
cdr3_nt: TGCAGTGCTGGGGGTAGCGGAATGATAAGCGAGCAGTACTTC

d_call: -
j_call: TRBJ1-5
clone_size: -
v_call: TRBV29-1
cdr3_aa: CSDAAEQGPNQPQHF
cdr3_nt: TGCAGCGATGCAGCTGAGCAGGGCCCTAATCAGCCCCAGCATTTT

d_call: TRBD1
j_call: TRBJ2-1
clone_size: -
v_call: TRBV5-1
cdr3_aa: CASSSWTGGNEQFF
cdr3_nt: TGCGCCAGCAGCTCCTGGACAGGGGGTAATGAGCAGTTCTTC

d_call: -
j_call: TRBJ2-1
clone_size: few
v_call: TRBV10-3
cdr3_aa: CAISESGGVYNEQFF
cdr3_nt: TGTGCCATCAGTGAGTCCGGTGGAGTCTACAATGAGCAGTTCTTC

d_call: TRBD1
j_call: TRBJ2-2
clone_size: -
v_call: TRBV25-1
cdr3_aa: CASSDGTGHTGELFF
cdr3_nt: TGTGCCAGCAGTGACGGGACAGGGCACACCGGGGAGCTGTTTTTT

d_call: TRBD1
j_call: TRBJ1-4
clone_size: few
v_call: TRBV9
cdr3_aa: CASSVATGGQGAEKLFF
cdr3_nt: TGTGCCAGCAGCGTAGCTACGGGGGGACAGGGCGCTGAAAAACTGTTTTTT

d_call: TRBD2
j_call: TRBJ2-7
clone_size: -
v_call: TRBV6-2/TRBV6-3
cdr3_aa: CASRTGPSGTYEQYF
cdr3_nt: TGTGCCAGCAGGACCGGGCCTAGCGGAACCTACGAGCAGTACTTC

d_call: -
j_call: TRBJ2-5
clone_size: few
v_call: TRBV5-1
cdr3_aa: CASSYRGAGALRETQYF
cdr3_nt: TGCGCCAGCAGCTACAGGGGAGCGGGGGCCCTCAGGGAGACCCAGTACTTC

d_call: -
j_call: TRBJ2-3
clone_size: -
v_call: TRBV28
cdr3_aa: CASSLSSGMGDTQYF
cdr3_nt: TGTGCCAGCAGTTTATCTTCGGGGATGGGGGATACGCAGTATTTT

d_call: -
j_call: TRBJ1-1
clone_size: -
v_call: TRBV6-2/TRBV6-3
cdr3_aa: CASCNRMNTEAFF
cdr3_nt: TGTGCCAGCTGCAACAGGATGAACACTGAAGCTTTCTTT

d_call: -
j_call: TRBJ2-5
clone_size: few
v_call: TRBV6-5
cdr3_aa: CASSPSRETQYF
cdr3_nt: TGTGCCAGCAGTCCTTCAAGGGAGACCCAGTACTTC

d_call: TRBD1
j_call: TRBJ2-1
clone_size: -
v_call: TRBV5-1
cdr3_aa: CASSFWDRGGLNEQFF
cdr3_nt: TGCGCCAGCAGCTTCTGGGACAGGGGGGGCCTCAATGAGCAGTTCTTC

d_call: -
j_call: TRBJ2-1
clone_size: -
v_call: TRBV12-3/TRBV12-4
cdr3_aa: CASSLRESTLFF
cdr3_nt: TGTGCCAGCAGTTTAAGGGAATCGACATTGTTCTTC

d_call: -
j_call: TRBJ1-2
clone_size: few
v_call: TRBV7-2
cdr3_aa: CASRPQGSNYGYTF
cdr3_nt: TGTGCCAGCAGACCACAGGGAAGCAACTATGGCTACACCTTC

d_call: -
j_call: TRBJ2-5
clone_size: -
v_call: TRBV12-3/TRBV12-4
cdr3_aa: CASTSSRRWETQYF
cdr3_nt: TGTGCCAGCACCTCCAGTAGGCGCTGGGAGACCCAGTACTTC

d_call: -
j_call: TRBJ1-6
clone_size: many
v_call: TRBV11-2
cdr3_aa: CASSLEWEAVGDSPLHF
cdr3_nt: TGTGCCAGCAGCTTAGAGTGGGAGGCTGTAGGGGATTCACCCCTCCACTTT

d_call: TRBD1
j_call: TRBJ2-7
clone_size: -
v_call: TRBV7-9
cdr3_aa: CASSHAGTGLWGYEQYF
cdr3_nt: TGTGCCAGCAGCCACGCCGGGACAGGGCTCTGGGGCTACGAGCAGTACTTC

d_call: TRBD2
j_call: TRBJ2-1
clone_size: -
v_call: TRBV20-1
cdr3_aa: CSARETPAGSGGLAKLNEQFF
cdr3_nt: TGCAGTGCTAGGGAGACACCGGCAGGCAGTGGGGGACTAGCGAAATTAAATGAGCAGTTCTTC

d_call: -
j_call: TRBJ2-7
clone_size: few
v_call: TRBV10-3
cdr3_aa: CAISPEAHEQYF
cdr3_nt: TGTGCCATCAGTCCGGAGGCACACGAGCAGTACTTC